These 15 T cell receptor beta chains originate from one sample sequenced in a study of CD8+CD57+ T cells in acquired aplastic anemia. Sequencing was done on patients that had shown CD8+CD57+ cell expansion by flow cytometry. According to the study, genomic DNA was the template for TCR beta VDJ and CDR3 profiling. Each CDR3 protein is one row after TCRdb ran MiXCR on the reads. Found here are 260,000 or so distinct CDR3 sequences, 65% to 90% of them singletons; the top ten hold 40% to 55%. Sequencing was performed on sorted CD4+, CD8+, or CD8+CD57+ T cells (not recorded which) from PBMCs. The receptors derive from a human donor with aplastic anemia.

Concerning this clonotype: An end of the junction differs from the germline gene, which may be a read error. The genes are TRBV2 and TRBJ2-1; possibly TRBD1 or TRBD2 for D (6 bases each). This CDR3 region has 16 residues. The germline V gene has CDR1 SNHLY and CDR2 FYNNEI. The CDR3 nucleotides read TGTGCCAGCGGGGACGGGGGCACAGATACGCAGGATGATCACCTCTTC. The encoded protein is CASGDGGTDTQDDHLF.

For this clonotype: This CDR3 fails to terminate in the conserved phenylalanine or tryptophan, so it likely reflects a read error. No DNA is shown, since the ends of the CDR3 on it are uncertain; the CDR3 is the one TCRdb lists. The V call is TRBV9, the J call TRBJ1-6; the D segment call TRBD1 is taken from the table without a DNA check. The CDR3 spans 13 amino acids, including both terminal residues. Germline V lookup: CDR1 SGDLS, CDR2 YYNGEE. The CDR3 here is CASSAGDRQGVHI.

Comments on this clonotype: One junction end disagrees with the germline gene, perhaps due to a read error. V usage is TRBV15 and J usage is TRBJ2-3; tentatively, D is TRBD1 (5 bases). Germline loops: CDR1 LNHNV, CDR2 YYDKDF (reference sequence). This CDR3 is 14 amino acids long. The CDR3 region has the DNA TGTGCCAGCAGCTGGGGCGCCGGTCACGATACGCAGTATTTT. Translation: CASSWGAGHDTQYF.

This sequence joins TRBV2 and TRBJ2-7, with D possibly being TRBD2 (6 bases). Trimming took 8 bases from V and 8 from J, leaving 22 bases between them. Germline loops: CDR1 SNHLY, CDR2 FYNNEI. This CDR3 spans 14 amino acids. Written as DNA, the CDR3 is TGTGCCAGCGGCGAAGCGGGCAGTGATTCGCAGCAGTACGTC. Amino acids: CASGEAGSDSQQYV.

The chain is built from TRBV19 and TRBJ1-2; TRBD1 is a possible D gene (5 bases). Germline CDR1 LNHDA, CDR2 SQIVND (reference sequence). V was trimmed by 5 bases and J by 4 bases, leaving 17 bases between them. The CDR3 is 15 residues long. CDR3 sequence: CASSSPGLRFYGYTF. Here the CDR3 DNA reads TGTGCCAGTAGTTCTCCGGGACTCCGTTTCTATGGCTACACCTTC. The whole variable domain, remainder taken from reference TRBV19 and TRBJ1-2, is DGGITQSPKYLFRKEGQNVTLSCEQNLNHDAMYWYRQDPGQGLRLIYYSQIVNDFQKGDIAEGYSVSREKKESFPLTVTSAQKNPTAFYLCASSSPGLRFYGYTFGSGTRLTVV.

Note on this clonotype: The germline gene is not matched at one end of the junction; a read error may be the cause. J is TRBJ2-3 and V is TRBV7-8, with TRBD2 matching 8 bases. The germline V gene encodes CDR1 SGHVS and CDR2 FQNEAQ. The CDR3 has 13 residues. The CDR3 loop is CASSDAGGPNTHF. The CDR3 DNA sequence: TGTGCCAGCAGCGACGCGGGAGGACCTAATACGCATTTT.

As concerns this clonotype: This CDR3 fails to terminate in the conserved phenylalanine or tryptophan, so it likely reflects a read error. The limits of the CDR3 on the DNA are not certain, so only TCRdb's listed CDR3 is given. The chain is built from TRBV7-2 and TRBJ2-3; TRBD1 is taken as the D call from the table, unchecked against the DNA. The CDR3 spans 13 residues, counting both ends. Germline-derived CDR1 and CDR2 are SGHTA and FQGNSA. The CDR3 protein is CASGCGQGSNYDY.

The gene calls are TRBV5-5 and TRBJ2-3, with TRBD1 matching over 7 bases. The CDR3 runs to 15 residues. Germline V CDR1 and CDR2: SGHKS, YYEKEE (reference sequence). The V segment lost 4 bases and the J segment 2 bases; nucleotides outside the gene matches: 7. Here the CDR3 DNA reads TGTGCCAGCAGCCAAGGGGGCGCGGACACAGATACGCAGTATTTT. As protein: CASSQGGADTDTQYF.

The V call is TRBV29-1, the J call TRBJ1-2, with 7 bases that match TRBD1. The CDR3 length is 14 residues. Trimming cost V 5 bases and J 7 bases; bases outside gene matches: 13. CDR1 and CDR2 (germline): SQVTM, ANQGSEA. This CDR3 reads CSVTLLRQGPGYTF. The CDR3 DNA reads TGCAGCGTTACTCTATTAAGACAGGGTCCTGGCTACACCTTC.

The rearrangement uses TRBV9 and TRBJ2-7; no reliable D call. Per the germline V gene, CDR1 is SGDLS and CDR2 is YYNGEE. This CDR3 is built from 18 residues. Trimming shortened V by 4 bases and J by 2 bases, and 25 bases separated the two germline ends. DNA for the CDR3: TGTGCCAGCAGCTTTCGGTCAGATGGGCAAGATTTTGCCTACGAGCAGTACGTC. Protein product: CASSFRSDGQDFAYEQYV.

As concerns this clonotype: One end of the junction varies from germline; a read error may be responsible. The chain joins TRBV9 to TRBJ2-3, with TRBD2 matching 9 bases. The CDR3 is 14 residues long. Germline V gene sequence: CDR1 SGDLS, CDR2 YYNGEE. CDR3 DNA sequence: TGTGCCAGCAGCTCCGCGGGAGGGCCCGGTACGCAGGATTTT. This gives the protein CASSSAGGPGTQDF.

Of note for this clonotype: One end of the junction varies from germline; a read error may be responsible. This chain's CDR3 is CASSVGVSRSQSQHF. The CDR3 DNA sequence: TGTGCCAGCAGCGTAGGGGTTTCGAGAAGTCAGTCCCAGCATTTT. The chain has TRBV7-4 and TRBJ1-5, with D perhaps matching TRBD1 (5 bases). The CDR3 loop spans 15 amino acids. Germline V gene data show CDR1 as SGHVT and CDR2 as SQSDAQ.

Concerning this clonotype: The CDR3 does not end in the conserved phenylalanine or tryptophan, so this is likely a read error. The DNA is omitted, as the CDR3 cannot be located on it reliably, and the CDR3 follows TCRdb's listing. The CDR3 is CASSSSGTGAADT. The chain couples TRBV7-3 to TRBJ2-3; TRBD1 reflects the table's D call only, with no check against the DNA. Germline CDR1 SGHTA, CDR2 FQGTGA. Counting both end residues, the CDR3 totals 13 amino acids.

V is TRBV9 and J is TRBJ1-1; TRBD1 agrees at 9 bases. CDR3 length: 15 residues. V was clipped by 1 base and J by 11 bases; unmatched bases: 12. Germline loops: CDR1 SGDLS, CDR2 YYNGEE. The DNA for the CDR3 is TGTGCCAGCAGCGTAACAGGGGGCGATGAAACACAGGCTTTCTTT. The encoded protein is CASSVTGGDETQAFF.

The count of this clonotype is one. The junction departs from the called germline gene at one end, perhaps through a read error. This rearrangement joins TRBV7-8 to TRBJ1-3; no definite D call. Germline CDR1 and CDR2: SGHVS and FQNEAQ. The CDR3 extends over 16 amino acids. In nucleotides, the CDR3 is TGTGCCAGCAGCCTAGCGGGAGGACCCGCTACGCACTCTATATATTTT. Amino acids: CASSLAGGPATHSIYF.